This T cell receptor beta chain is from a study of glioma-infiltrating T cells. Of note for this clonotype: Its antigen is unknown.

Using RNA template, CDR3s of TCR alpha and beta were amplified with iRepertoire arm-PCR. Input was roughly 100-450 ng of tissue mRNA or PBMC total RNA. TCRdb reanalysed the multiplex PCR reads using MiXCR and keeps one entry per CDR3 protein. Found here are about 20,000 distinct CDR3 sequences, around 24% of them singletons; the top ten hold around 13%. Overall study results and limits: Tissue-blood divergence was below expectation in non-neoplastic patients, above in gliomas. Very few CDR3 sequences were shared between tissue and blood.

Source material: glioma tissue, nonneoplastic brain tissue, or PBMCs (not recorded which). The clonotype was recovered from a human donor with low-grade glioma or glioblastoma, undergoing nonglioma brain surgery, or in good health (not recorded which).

DNA for the CDR3: TGTGCCATCAGTGAGTCTGGGCTTTCTGGAAACACCATATATTTT. It translates to CAISESGLSGNTIYF. The V and J genes are TRBV10-3 and TRBJ1-3; D is ambiguous. Trimming shortened V by 0 bases and J by 1 base, and 7 bases separated the two germline ends. The CDR3 consists of 15 residues. Looked up from germline, CDR1 is ENHRY and CDR2 is SYGVKD.